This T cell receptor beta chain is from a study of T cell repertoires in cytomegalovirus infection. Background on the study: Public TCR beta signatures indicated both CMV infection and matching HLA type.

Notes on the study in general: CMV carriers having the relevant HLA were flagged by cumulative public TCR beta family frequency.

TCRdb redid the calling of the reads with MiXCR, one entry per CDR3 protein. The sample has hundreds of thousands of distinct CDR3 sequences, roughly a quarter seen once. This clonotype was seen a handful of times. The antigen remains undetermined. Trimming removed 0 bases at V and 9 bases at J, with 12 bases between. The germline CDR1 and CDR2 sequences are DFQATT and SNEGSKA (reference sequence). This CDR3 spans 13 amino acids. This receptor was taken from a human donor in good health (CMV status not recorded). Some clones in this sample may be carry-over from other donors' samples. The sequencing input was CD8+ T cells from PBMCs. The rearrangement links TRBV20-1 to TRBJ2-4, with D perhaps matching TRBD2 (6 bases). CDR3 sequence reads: CSARDPSVGIQYF. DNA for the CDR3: TGCAGTGCTAGAGATCCTAGCGTCGGCATTCAGTACTTC.